These T cell receptor beta chains were read from a single sample in a study of shared clonotypes between healthy human individuals. Clones were sequenced by immunoSEQ multiplex PCR, and TCRdb holds only the in-frame ones, with some missing. The data show roughly 1,500,000 clones, approximately 98.5% seen once. Material for sequencing was naive CD4+ T cells sorted from blood. Source of these receptors: a man aged 30-40 years in good health. The CDR3 runs from the conserved cysteine through the conserved F or W. The D gene is left open where the match is weak.

V gene: TRBV28
D gene: TRBD1
J gene: TRBJ2-7
CDR3 protein: CASSRSGTGIIHEQYF
CDR3 DNA: TGTGCCAGCAGCCGATCCGGGACAGGGATAATCCACGAGCAGTACTTC

V gene: TRBV10-3
D gene: TRBD2
J gene: TRBJ2-1
CDR3 protein: CAISDTSVAQFF
CDR3 DNA: TGTGCCATCAGCGACACTAGCGTAGCACAGTTCTTC

V gene: TRBV28
D gene: TRBD1
J gene: TRBJ2-7
CDR3 protein: CASSLIQGEQYF
CDR3 DNA: TGTGCCAGCAGTCTTATACAGGGGGAGCAGTACTTC

V gene: TRBV11-2
D gene: -
J gene: TRBJ2-1
CDR3 protein: CASSLRQITYNEQFF
CDR3 DNA: TGTGCCAGCAGCTTAAGACAGATAACCTACAATGAGCAGTTCTTC

V gene: TRBV7-6
D gene: TRBD2
J gene: TRBJ2-7
CDR3 protein: CASSPLSGKTSYEQYF
CDR3 DNA: TGTGCCAGCAGCCCTCTCAGCGGGAAAACCTCCTACGAGCAGTACTTC

V gene: TRBV18
D gene: TRBD1
J gene: TRBJ2-1
CDR3 protein: CASSPPSQGAVDEQFF
CDR3 DNA: TGTGCCAGCTCACCACCCTCGCAGGGGGCGGTGGATGAGCAGTTCTTC

V gene: TRBV11-1
D gene: TRBD2
J gene: TRBJ2-2
CDR3 protein: CASSPPLAGRTGELFF
CDR3 DNA: TGTGCCAGCAGCCCCCCTCTAGCGGGACGGACCGGGGAGCTGTTTTTT

V gene: TRBV14
D gene: -
J gene: TRBJ2-2
CDR3 protein: CASSQESYTGELFF
CDR3 DNA: TGTGCCAGCAGCCAAGAATCGTACACCGGGGAGCTGTTTTTT

V gene: TRBV11-2
D gene: TRBD2
J gene: TRBJ2-7
CDR3 protein: CASSLSWGGGRRSYELYF
CDR3 DNA: TGTGCCAGCAGCTTAAGCTGGGGCGGCGGGAGGAGAAGCTACGAGCTGTACTTC

V gene: TRBV5-1
D gene: -
J gene: TRBJ2-1
CDR3 protein: CASNEVSSYNEQFF
CDR3 DNA: TGCGCCAGCAACGAGGTGAGCTCCTACAATGAGCAGTTCTTC

V gene: TRBV11-2
D gene: TRBD1
J gene: TRBJ2-7
CDR3 protein: CASSLIQGATYEQYF
CDR3 DNA: TGTGCCAGCAGCTTAATACAGGGGGCAACCTACGAGCAGTACTTC

V gene: TRBV28
D gene: -
J gene: TRBJ2-7
CDR3 protein: CASSLPGAGPYEQYF
CDR3 DNA: TGTGCCAGCAGTTTACCCGGGGCAGGGCCCTACGAGCAGTACTTC

V gene: TRBV28
D gene: TRBD2
J gene: TRBJ2-1
CDR3 protein: CASSLRPLADNEQFF
CDR3 DNA: TGTGCCAGCAGTCTCCGACCACTAGCGGACAATGAGCAGTTCTTC

V gene: TRBV7-3
D gene: -
J gene: TRBJ2-1
CDR3 protein: CASSSEPRGGHNEQFF
CDR3 DNA: TGTGCCAGCAGTTCAGAGCCCAGGGGGGGACACAATGAGCAGTTCTTC